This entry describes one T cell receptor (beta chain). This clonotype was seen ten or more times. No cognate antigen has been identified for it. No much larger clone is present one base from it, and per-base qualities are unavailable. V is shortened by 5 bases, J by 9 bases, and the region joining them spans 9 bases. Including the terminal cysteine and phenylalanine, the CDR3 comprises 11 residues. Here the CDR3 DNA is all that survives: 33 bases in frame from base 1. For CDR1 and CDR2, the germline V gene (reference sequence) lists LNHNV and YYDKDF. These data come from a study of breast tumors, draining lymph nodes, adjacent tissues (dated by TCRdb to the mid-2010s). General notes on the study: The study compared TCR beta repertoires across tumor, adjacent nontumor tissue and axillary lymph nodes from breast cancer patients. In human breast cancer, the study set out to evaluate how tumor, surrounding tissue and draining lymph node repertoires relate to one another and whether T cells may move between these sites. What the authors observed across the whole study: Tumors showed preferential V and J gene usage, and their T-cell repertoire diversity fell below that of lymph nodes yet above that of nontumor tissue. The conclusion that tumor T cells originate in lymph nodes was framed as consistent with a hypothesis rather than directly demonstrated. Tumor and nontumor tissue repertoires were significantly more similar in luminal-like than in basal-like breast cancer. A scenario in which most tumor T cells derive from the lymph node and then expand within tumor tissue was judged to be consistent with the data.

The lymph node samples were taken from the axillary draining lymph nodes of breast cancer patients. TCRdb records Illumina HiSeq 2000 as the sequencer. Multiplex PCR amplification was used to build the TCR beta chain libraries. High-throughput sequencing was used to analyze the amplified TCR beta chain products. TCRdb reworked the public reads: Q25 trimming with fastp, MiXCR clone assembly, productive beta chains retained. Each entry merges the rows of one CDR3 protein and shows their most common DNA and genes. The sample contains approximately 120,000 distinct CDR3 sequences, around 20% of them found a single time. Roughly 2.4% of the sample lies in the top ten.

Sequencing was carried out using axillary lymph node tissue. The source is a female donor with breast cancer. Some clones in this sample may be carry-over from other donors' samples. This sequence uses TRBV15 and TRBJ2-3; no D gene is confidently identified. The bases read TGTGCCACCAGCGTTCGAGACACGCAGTATTTT. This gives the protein CATSVRDTQYF.